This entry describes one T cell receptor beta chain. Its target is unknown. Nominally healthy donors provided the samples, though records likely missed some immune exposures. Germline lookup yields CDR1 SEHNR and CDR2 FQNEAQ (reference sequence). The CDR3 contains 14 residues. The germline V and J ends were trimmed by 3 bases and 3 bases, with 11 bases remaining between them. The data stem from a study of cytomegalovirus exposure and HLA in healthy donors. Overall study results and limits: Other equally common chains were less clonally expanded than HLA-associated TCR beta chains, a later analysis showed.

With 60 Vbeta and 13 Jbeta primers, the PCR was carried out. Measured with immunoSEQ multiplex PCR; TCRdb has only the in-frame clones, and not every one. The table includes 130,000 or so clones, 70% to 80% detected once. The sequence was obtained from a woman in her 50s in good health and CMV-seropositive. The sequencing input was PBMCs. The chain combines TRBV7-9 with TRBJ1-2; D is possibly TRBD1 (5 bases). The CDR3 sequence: CASSLGQSHYGYTF. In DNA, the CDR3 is TGTGCCAGCAGCTTGGGGCAGAGCCACTATGGCTACACCTTC.